This entry lists 12 T cell receptor beta chains sequenced from one sample in a study of monozygotic twins with inflammatory bowel disease (dated by TCRdb to about 2019). Library preparation used 5' RACE. The sequencing machine was an Illumina HiSeq 2500. Each CDR3 protein sequence appears as one entry after TCRdb reprocessed the reads, and no DNA is included. The table kept for this sample lists more than 300,000 distinct CDR3 sequences. The leading ten clones occupy over 5% of the sample. The sample taken for sequencing was blood. The receptor source for this set is a human donor with ulcerative colitis or Crohn's disease, or a healthy co-twin of an affected twin (not recorded which).

J is TRBJ1-2 and V is TRBV5-1; TCRdb's D call of TRBD1 is untestable without DNA. CDR1 and CDR2 (germline): SGHRS, YFSETQ. There are 12 residues in the CDR3. CDR3 region: CASTAGGYGYTF.

V and J are TRBV12-3 or TRBV12-4 and TRBJ2-7; TCRdb outputs TRBD1, but without DNA this stays unchecked. CDR3 size: 13 residues. CDR3 amino acids: CASSLEGLGEQYF.

The V and J genes are TRBV20-1 and TRBJ1-5; TCRdb returns TRBD1, unconfirmable since there is no DNA. The CDR3 has 15 residues. The germline V gene has CDR1 DFQATT and CDR2 SNEGSKA (reference sequence). CDR3 sequence reads: CSAWGQGAGNQPQHF.

The V and J genes are TRBV20-1 and TRBJ2-3. Germline V lookup: CDR1 DFQATT, CDR2 SNEGSKA (reference sequence). This CDR3 is built from 13 residues. Here the CDR3 reads CSARDPSTDTQYF.

The gene calls are TRBV12-3 or TRBV12-4 and TRBJ1-6. The CDR3 length is 12 residues. Here the CDR3 reads CASSKISSPLHF.

The chain carries TRBV12-3 or TRBV12-4 and TRBJ2-2; no DNA is available, so the TRBD1 call from TCRdb remains unchecked. CDR3 length: 16 residues. CDR3 amino acids: CASSLDQGPNTGELFF.

V and J are TRBV20-1 and TRBJ1-1. The CDR3 loop spans 14 amino acids. CDR1 is DFQATT, CDR2 SNEGSKA, per germline (reference sequence). CDR3 region: CSASKGRLNTEAFF.

The chain uses TRBV9 and TRBJ1-6; TCRdb names TRBD1, which stays unverified in the absence of DNA. This CDR3 is 15 amino acids long. Germline V gene lookup returns CDR1 SGDLS and CDR2 YYNGEE. The CDR3: CASSFRVGGNSPLHF.

V gene TRBV15 combines with J gene TRBJ2-7; TCRdb's D call, TRBD1, is unchecked because there is no DNA. The germline V gene encodes CDR1 LNHNV and CDR2 YYDKDF (reference sequence). This CDR3 contains 17 residues. Here the CDR3 reads CATSRDLGVGGRNEQYF.

The V gene is TRBV27, the J gene TRBJ2-6; TCRdb picks TRBD2, but there is no DNA to check that call. Germline CDR1 is MNHEY and CDR2 is SMNVEV (reference sequence). This CDR3 is built from 17 residues. The CDR3 reads CASRPGLAGTGANVLTF.

The V and J genes are TRBV27 and TRBJ2-1; TCRdb's D call, TRBD2, is unchecked because there is no DNA. The germline V gene has CDR1 MNHEY and CDR2 SMNVEV (reference sequence). There are 16 residues in the CDR3. The CDR3 loop reads CASRNPLGVSYNEQFF.

The J gene is TRBJ1-3, the V gene TRBV27; with no DNA, the TCRdb D assignment of TRBD1 cannot be verified. The CDR3 contains 13 residues. CDR1 MNHEY and CDR2 SMNVEV come from the germline V gene (reference sequence). CDR3 sequence reads: CASSTKPLNTIYF.